The next 8 T cell receptor beta chains were all read from a single sample in a study of blood T cell repertoires in COVID-19. Method: immunoSEQ multiplex PCR; TCRdb's copy keeps in-frame clones and lacks some. The sample yields almost 70,000 clones, roughly 80% seen once. The sequenced sample was peripheral blood. The source is a man in his sixties with acute or convalescent COVID-19.

This chain connects TRBV14 to TRBJ1-2; a weak D match, TRBD1 (5 bases). V lost 1 base and J 2 bases, leaving 8 bases between the germline ends. This CDR3 spans 14 amino acids. The germline CDR1 and CDR2 sequences are SGHDN and FVKESK. CDR3 in amino acids: CASSQGQQNYGYTF. CDR3 DNA sequence: TGTGCCAGCAGCCAAGGACAGCAAAACTATGGCTACACCTTC.

V and J are TRBV3-1 (or the pseudogene TRBV3-2) and TRBJ1-4; D possibly corresponds to TRBD1 (5 bases). This CDR3 is 15 amino acids long. The V gene's germline CDR1 is LGHDT and CDR2 YNNKEL (reference sequence). V lost 5 bases and J lost 7, with 17 bases in between. The CDR3 sequence: CASSGPGMWGEKLFF. CDR3 DNA: TGTGCCAGCAGCGGACCAGGGATGTGGGGTGAAAAACTGTTTTTT.

J is TRBJ2-1 and V is TRBV4-2; 10 nucleotides match TRBD1. The germline V gene encodes CDR1 LGHNA and CDR2 YNFKEQ. V was pared by 3 bases and J by 9 bases, with 5 bases of the junction left unmatched. The CDR3 loop spans 14 amino acids. The CDR3 DNA follows: TGTGCCAGCAGCCAGGGGCGGACAGGGGGTGAGCAGTTCTTC. Translated: CASSQGRTGGEQFF.

J is TRBJ1-6 and V is TRBV19; 11 nucleotides match TRBD1. V was pared by 5 bases and J by 9 bases, with 3 bases of the junction left unmatched. CDR1 and CDR2 from the germline V gene are LNHDA and SQIVND (reference sequence). The CDR3 extends over 14 amino acids. CDR3 amino acids: CASSRGTGGSPLHF. In DNA, the CDR3 is TGTGCCAGTAGTCGTGGGACAGGGGGTTCACCCCTCCACTTT. The full variable domain, completed using reference TRBV19 and TRBJ1-6, is DGGITQSPKYLFRKEGQNVTLSCEQNLNHDAMYWYRQDPGQGLRLIYYSQIVNDFQKGDIAEGYSVSREKKESFPLTVTSAQKNPTAFYLCASSRGTGGSPLHFGNGTRLTVT.

This clone is deemed medium-sized (0.01 to 0.1%). The chain has TRBV27 and TRBJ1-4, with D tentatively TRBD1 (5 bases). Trimming pared 1 base from V and 1 base from J, leaving 7 bases between. Germline-derived CDR1 and CDR2 are MNHEY and SMNVEV (reference sequence). There are 15 residues in the CDR3. CDR3 nucleotides: TGTGCCAGCAGTTTATGGGGGGTAACTAATGAAAAACTGTTTTTT. It encodes CASSLWGVTNEKLFF.

This chain's CDR3 is CATGLTGPPLHF. CDR3 nucleotides: TGTGCCACTGGCCTAACAGGGCCACCCCTCCACTTT. V usage is TRBV2 and J usage is TRBJ1-6; weak D call: TRBD1 (6 bases). Trimming cost V 10 bases and J 11 bases, with 15 bases left between them. The CDR3 is 12 residues long. Germline CDR1 and CDR2: SNHLY and FYNNEI.

The chain carries TRBV5-1 and TRBJ1-2; possible D gene TRBD1, 5 bases. Trimming pared 4 bases from V and 8 bases from J, leaving 15 bases between. The CDR3 spans 13 residues. Germline V gene lookup returns CDR1 SGHRS and CDR2 YFSETQ. The CDR3 region is CASSLRGGEGYTF. As DNA, the CDR3 is TGCGCCAGCAGCCTGCGGGGGGGAGAAGGCTACACCTTC. Full variable domain (missing parts from reference TRBV5-1 and TRBJ1-2): KAGVTQTPRYLIKTRGQQVTLSCSPISGHRSVSWYQQTPGQGLQFLFEYFSETQRNKGNFPGRFSGRQFSNSRSEMNVSTLELGDSALYLCASSLRGGEGYTFGSGTRLTVV.

The chain carries TRBV13 and TRBJ2-1; 11 bases map to TRBD2. Germline values: CDR1 PRHDT, CDR2 FYEKMQ (reference sequence). This CDR3 region has 15 residues. The V segment lost 1 base and the J segment 7 bases; nucleotides outside the gene matches: 3. As DNA, the CDR3 is TGTGCCAGCAGCTTAGATAGCGGGGGGGCGAATGAGCAGTTCTTC. Amino acids: CASSLDSGGANEQFF.